The clone carrying this T cell receptor beta chain was seen a handful of times. Its cognate antigen is unknown. The V gene's germline CDR1 is SGDLS and CDR2 YYNGEE. This CDR3 spans 14 amino acids. V was cut by 0 bases and J by 4 bases, with 10 bases left in between. The record originates from a study of T-cell memory formation after mild COVID-19. 5'RACE, which relied on constant-segment primers, yielded TCR alpha and TCR beta cDNA libraries carrying sample barcodes and UMIs. Each CDR3 protein is one row after TCRdb ran MiXCR on the 5' RACE reads. The sample contains over 250,000 distinct CDR3 sequences, around a sixth of which appear only once. General observations from the study: Second-wave clones peaking on day 37 lacked confirmed SARS-CoV-2 specificity. Those CD4+ clones that contracted were mainly in CM and EM (CD8+ ones in EMRA). Among clones contracting day 15 to 85, CD4/CD8 was balanced, whereas later expanders leaned CD4+.

The sample taken for sequencing was PBMCs or a T cell subset sorted from them (not recorded which). The sequence came from a man in his late teens or twenties who had mild COVID-19 (a few samples of this study predate the infection). Cell type and time point are not known. The chain recombines TRBV9 with TRBJ1-1; D may be TRBD1 (5 bases). The DNA of the CDR3 is TGTGCCAGCAGCGTAGTCGGGGGAGGCACTGAAGCTTTCTTT. It codes for CASSVVGGGTEAFF.